A selection of T cell receptor beta chains follows, all from one sample in a study of CD8 T cells in Susac syndrome. Using its own MiXCR run on the immunoSEQ multiplex PCR reads, TCRdb lists one record per CDR3 protein. The sample shows about 130,000 distinct CDR3 sequences, 85% to 95% of them seen only once. The sample consisted of CD8+ T cells from PBMCs. These TCRs come from a human donor with Susac syndrome. Both conserved end residues are part of each CDR3. D genes are given only for firm matches. The size of a clone is reported for some rows only, either as once, few or many, or as a class for expanded clones.

cdr3_length	d_call	clone_size	v_call	j_call	cdr3_nt	cdr3_aa
14	TRBD1	NA	TRBV29-1	TRBJ2-3	TGCAGCGTTGTCCGGGACAGAGGCACAGATACGCAGTATTTT	CSVVRDRGTDTQYF
17	TRBD2	once	TRBV28	TRBJ2-2	TGTGCCAGCAGTTCGAGGTTAGCGGGGTTTAACACCGGGGAGCTGTTTTTT	CASSSRLAGFNTGELFF
14	NA	NA	TRBV25-1	TRBJ2-1	TGTGCCAGCAGTCCAGCGGGCAGGGGAAATGAGCAGTTCTTC	CASSPAGRGNEQFF
12	NA	NA	TRBV3-1	TRBJ2-1	TGTGCCAGCAGCCTCACGACCGGAGAGCAGTTCTTC	CASSLTTGEQFF
14	TRBD1	NA	TRBV25-1	TRBJ1-2	TGTGCCAGCAGTGAAGGCCAGGGGGACTATGGCTACACCTTC	CASSEGQGDYGYTF
14	NA	NA	TRBV15	TRBJ2-5	TGTGCCATCTCGTTGAACAGGGTACTCGAGACCCAGTACTTC	CAISLNRVLETQYF
16	NA	NA	TRBV9	TRBJ2-1	TGTGCCAGCAGCGTAGCTCAAGAGACCGTCGATGAAGGGCAGTTCTTC	CASSVAQETVDEGQFF
11	NA	NA	TRBV20-1	TRBJ2-7	TGCAGTGCAAACGGGGGCCCCGGAGCGTACTTC	CSANGGPGAYF
15	NA	NA	TRBV20-1	TRBJ2-5	TGCAGTGCCCCAATGGATGGGGCAGGTCCAGAGACCCAGTACTTC	CSAPMDGAGPETQYF
14	TRBD1	NA	TRBV28	TRBJ2-7	TGTGCCAGCAGTCCCGGGACAGGAGTCAACGAGCAGTACTTC	CASSPGTGVNEQYF
17	NA	NA	TRBV24-1	TRBJ1-2	TGTGCCACCAGTGATTTCCTTGACAGGTATTCTAACTATGGCTACACCTTC	CATSDFLDRYSNYGYTF
16	TRBD1	NA	TRBV24-1	TRBJ1-5	TGTGCCACCAGTGAGTCCGGGACAGGTAGCAATCAGCCCCAGCATTTT	CATSESGTGSNQPQHF
16	NA	NA	TRBV5-1	TRBJ2-7	TGCGCCAGCAGCTTGGTCGTAAGGCAGGGGTTCTACGAGCAGTACTTC	CASSLVVRQGFYEQYF
13	NA	NA	TRBV20-1	TRBJ2-3	TGCAGTGCTAGTATGGGGGCAGGTGATACGCAGTATTTT	CSASMGAGDTQYF
14	NA	NA	TRBV9	TRBJ1-5	TGTGCCAGCAGCGTAGAGGGTAGCAATCAGCCCCAGCATTTT	CASSVEGSNQPQHF
14	TRBD1	NA	TRBV11-2	TRBJ1-5	TGTGCCAGCAGCCCGCAGGGGGTTATTGCGCCCCAGCATTTT	CASSPQGVIAPQHF
14	TRBD1	NA	TRBV27	TRBJ2-7	TGTGCCAGCAGTTCCGCCGGGACAGGTTACGAGCAGTACTTC	CASSSAGTGYEQYF
12	TRBD2	NA	TRBV27	TRBJ2-7	TGTGCCAGCAGGACTAGCCTGTACGAGCAGTACTTC	CASRTSLYEQYF
14	NA	NA	TRBV11-2	TRBJ2-1	TGTGCCAGCAGCTTACCTGGCCTCTACAATGAGCAGTTCTTC	CASSLPGLYNEQFF
15	NA	NA	TRBV15	TRBJ2-1	TGTGCCACCAGCATGGGGACTCAGGCCTACAATGAGCAGTTCTTC	CATSMGTQAYNEQFF
14	NA	NA	TRBV7-8	TRBJ2-7	TGTGCCAGCAGCTTAGGTGCACTTCAAGACGAGCAGTACTTC	CASSLGALQDEQYF